Shown below are 29 T cell receptor beta chains from a single sample sequenced in a study of CD8+CD57+ T cells in acquired aplastic anemia. The sequenced patients had an expansion of CD8+CD57+ cells seen by flow cytometry. Genomic DNA was employed as the template in profiling TCR beta VDJ and CDR3. One entry per CDR3 protein, called by TCRdb with MiXCR from the reads. The sample includes about 150,000 distinct CDR3 sequences, about 48% of them seen just once. Specimen: sorted CD4+, CD8+, or CD8+CD57+ T cells (not recorded which) from PBMCs. The origin of the receptors is a human donor with aplastic anemia.

This clonotype occurred many times. The rearrangement links TRBV15 to TRBJ1-2, with D possibly being TRBD1 (6 bases). The V gene lost 3 bases and the J gene lost 4 bases, with 21 bases spanning the gap. CDR3 size: 17 residues. CDR1 LNHNV and CDR2 YYDKDF come from the germline V gene (reference sequence). The chain's CDR3 is CATSSPTGFTRLYGYTF. The CDR3 region has the DNA TGTGCCACCAGCAGTCCGACAGGCTTCACTAGGCTCTATGGCTACACCTTC.

The chain carries TRBV2 and TRBJ2-7, with TRBD1 identical over 8 bases. Germline V gives CDR1 SNHLY, CDR2 FYNNEI. The CDR3 is 15 amino acids. V lost 5 bases and J lost 0; bases outside the gene matches: 6. The CDR3 DNA is TGTGCCAGCAGTTATGGACAGGGTAACTCCTACGAGCAGTACTTC. Protein product: CASSYGQGNSYEQYF.

This clonotype was found once. The chain has TRBV2 and TRBJ2-7; 9 bases map to TRBD1. The CDR3 sequence is 14 residues long. The germline V gene has CDR1 SNHLY and CDR2 FYNNEI. V was clipped by 5 bases and J by 4 bases; unmatched bases: 6. CDR3 DNA sequence: TGTGCCAGCAGTTACTCAGACAGGGGGTACGAGCAGTACTTC. It specifies CASSYSDRGYEQYF.

To note about this clonotype: The junction and the germline gene differ at one end; a read error may be behind it. The chain is built from TRBV7-3 and TRBJ1-1, with D maybe TRBD1 (5 bases). CDR1 and CDR2 (germline): SGHTA, FQGTGA. CDR3 size: 15 residues. CDR3 region: CASSLFPGTNTEVFF. CDR3 bases: TGTGCCAGCAGCTTATTCCCAGGGACGAACACTGAAGTTTTCTTT.

The chain joins TRBV5-4 to TRBJ2-6, with D unresolved. This CDR3 contains 13 residues. Germline assignment: CDR1 SGHNT and CDR2 YYREEE (reference sequence). Trimming shortened V by 4 bases and J by 5 bases, and 7 bases separated the two germline ends. The DNA for the CDR3 is TGTGCCAGCAGCCAAGAAAGGGCCAACGTCCTGACTTTC. This translates into CASSQERANVLTF.

The V gene is TRBV5-1, the J gene TRBJ2-3; D is perhaps TRBD1 or TRBD2 (5 bases each). The CDR3 covers 15 residues. Germline loops: CDR1 SGHRS, CDR2 YFSETQ. V was clipped by 1 base and J by 3 bases, with 12 bases between them. As DNA, the CDR3 is TGCGCCAGCAGCTTGATCGGGGCAGGGACAGATACGCAGTATTTT. Translating it yields CASSLIGAGTDTQYF. Drawing the rest from reference TRBV5-1 and TRBJ2-3, the complete variable domain is KAGVTQTPRYLIKTRGQQVTLSCSPISGHRSVSWYQQTPGQGLQFLFEYFSETQRNKGNFPGRFSGRQFSNSRSEMNVSTLELGDSALYLCASSLIGAGTDTQYFGPGTRLTVL.

This clonotype was seen a single time. The rearrangement uses TRBV7-8 and TRBJ2-3; possibly TRBD2 for D (5 bases). Germline-derived CDR1 and CDR2 are SGHVS and FQNEAQ. The CDR3 is 12 residues long. Trimming pared 7 bases from V and 1 base from J, leaving 6 bases between. CDR3 residues: CASNSGTDTQYF. CDR3 coding DNA: TGTGCCAGCAATAGCGGCACAGATACGCAGTATTTT.

Comments on this clonotype: One end of the junction varies from germline; a read error may be responsible. The chain uses TRBV7-9 and TRBJ1-1; no reliable D call. Germline assignment: CDR1 SEHNR and CDR2 FQNEAQ (reference sequence). The CDR3 extends over 12 amino acids. CDR3 coding DNA: TGTGCCAGCTCACGTCCAGGAACTGGAGCTTTCTTT. This encodes CASSRPGTGAFF.

This clonotype was detected a few times. This may be a read error, as it is one base from a much larger clone. The chain combines TRBV19 with TRBJ1-1, with no clear D. The CDR3 sequence is 13 residues long. V was trimmed by 3 bases and J by 4 bases, leaving 9 bases between them. The germline V gene has CDR1 LNHDA and CDR2 SQIVND (reference sequence). The chain's CDR3 is CASSMPSSTEAFF. CDR3 nucleotides: TGTGCCAGTAGTATGCCCAGCAGCACTGAAGCTTTCTTT.

V usage is TRBV30 and J usage is TRBJ1-2; D is possibly TRBD1 (6 bases). Germline V gives CDR1 GTSNPN, CDR2 SVGIG (reference sequence). The ends were cut back, 5 bases at V and 8 bases at J, with 12 bases in the middle. The CDR3 spans 11 residues. This CDR3 reads CAWGQMEGYTF. CDR3 in DNA: TGTGCCTGGGGACAGATGGAAGGCTACACCTTC.

A remark on this clonotype: A read error may explain this, as a much larger clone is one base away. This rearrangement joins TRBV5-6 to TRBJ1-5, with D perhaps TRBD1 (5 bases). The germline V gene has CDR1 SGHDT and CDR2 YYEEEE. This CDR3 comprises 15 residues. CDR3 sequence: CASSLGAGLGQPRHF. CDR3 bases: TGTGCCAGCAGCTTAGGAGCGGGGCTCGGTCAGCCCCGGCATTTT.

Comments on this clonotype: Sequence at one end of the junction differs from germline and may be a read error. V and J are TRBV20-1 and TRBJ2-7; 7 nucleotides align to TRBD1. The CDR3 loop spans 13 amino acids. In germline, CDR1 is DFQATT, CDR2 SNEGSKA (reference sequence). The CDR3 DNA follows: TGCAGTGCTAAGAGGGGGCAGGGCTACGAACAGTACTTC. The encoded protein is CSAKRGQGYEQYF.

The rearrangement joins TRBV24-1 to TRBJ2-2; D ambiguous. With 3 bases removed from V and 3 bases from J, the gap between germline ends came to 10 bases. Germline V gene lookup returns CDR1 KGHDR and CDR2 SFDVKD. This CDR3 is 15 amino acids long. This chain's CDR3 is CATSDPAVYTGELFF. In DNA, the CDR3 is TGTGCCACCAGTGATCCCGCCGTATACACCGGGGAGCTGTTTTTT.

This clonotype was seen ten or more times. This chain links TRBV14 with TRBJ2-3; D not resolved. V lost 0 bases, J lost 2 bases, and 9 bases lay in between. Germline V gives CDR1 SGHDN, CDR2 FVKESK. The CDR3 covers 15 residues. The DNA of the CDR3 is TGTGCCAGCAGCCAAGAACTCGGATACACAGATACGCAGTATTTT. Translated, it gives CASSQELGYTDTQYF.

This clonotype was counted many times. This rearrangement joins TRBV19 to TRBJ1-1; 7 bases line up with TRBD1. From germline, CDR1 is LNHDA and CDR2 SQIVND (reference sequence). The CDR3 is 15 residues long. J gave up 4 bases and V 1 base, and 6 bases lay outside the gene matches. In DNA, the CDR3 is TGTGCCAGTAGTATAGGGGCAGGGGGGAGCACTGAAGCTTTCTTT. This translates into CASSIGAGGSTEAFF.

The CDR3 sequence: CATWTDYEQYF. The CDR3 DNA sequence: TGTGCCACATGGACAGACTACGAGCAGTACTTC. The chain joins TRBV10-3 to TRBJ2-7; a possible D gene is TRBD1 (6 bases). The germline V gene has CDR1 ENHRY and CDR2 SYGVKD. The CDR3 is 11 amino acids. V lost 10 bases and J 3 bases, leaving 10 bases between the germline ends.

This clonotype turned up a few times. CDR3 in amino acids: CSVGGHPNTEAFF. The CDR3 DNA is TGCAGCGTTGGGGGACACCCGAACACTGAAGCTTTCTTT. The chain couples TRBV29-1 to TRBJ1-1, with TRBD1 as a possible D gene (6 bases). The CDR3 covers 13 residues. V lost 4 bases, J lost 1 base, and 10 bases lay in between. The germline CDR1 and CDR2 sequences are SQVTM and ANQGSEA.

The chain recombines TRBV19 with TRBJ2-6; the match to TRBD2 covers 11 bases. Germline-derived CDR1 and CDR2 are LNHDA and SQIVND (reference sequence). V dropped 6 bases and J dropped 2; count of bases not matched to a gene: 15. The CDR3 runs to 20 residues. CDR3 DNA: TGTGCCAGTAGCTCCCATAGCGGGGGGGCCTTGTCTCCTGGGGCCAACGTCCTGACTTTC. Translated: CASSSHSGGALSPGANVLTF.

As concerns this clonotype: No conserved phenylalanine or tryptophan is present at the end of the CDR3, so a read error is the likely explanation. The limits of the CDR3 on the DNA are not certain, so only TCRdb's listed CDR3 is given. This sequence joins TRBV2 and TRBJ2-7; the D call of TRBD1 is as the table states it, not checked on the DNA. The length of the CDR3 is 14 amino acids, counting both ends. Germline lookup yields CDR1 SNHLY and CDR2 FYNNEI. CDR3 protein: CASIPGTGPYEPYL.

The chain is built from TRBV10-3 and TRBJ1-3; no clear D gene. Deletions cut 2 bases from V and 3 bases from J, with 11 bases between. The CDR3 sequence is 15 residues long. Germline V gives CDR1 ENHRY, CDR2 SYGVKD. DNA of the CDR3: TGTGCCATCAGTGAGCCTCGGGAGCTTGGAAACACCATATATTTT. Translation: CAISEPRELGNTIYF.

The V call is TRBV29-1, the J call TRBJ2-7; D is ambiguous. Trimming shortened V by 5 bases and J by 4 bases, and 15 bases separated the two germline ends. This CDR3 comprises 13 residues. Germline CDR1 reads SQVTM; CDR2 reads ANQGSEA. DNA for the CDR3: TGCAGCGTTATAGAATCGGGCATTTACGAGCAGTACTTC. Translated: CSVIESGIYEQYF.

The CDR3 sequence: CASKGQGSYEQFF. CDR3 nucleotide sequence: TGTGCCAGCAAGGGACAGGGTTCCTATGAGCAGTTCTTC. This rearrangement joins TRBV10-3 to TRBJ2-1; the match to TRBD1 covers 9 bases. Germline V gives CDR1 ENHRY, CDR2 SYGVKD. The CDR3 sequence is 13 residues long. V trimming: 10 bases; J trimming: 8 bases; junction bases outside the gene matches: 9.

This clonotype turned up a few times. The chain is built from TRBV5-4 and TRBJ1-4, with unresolved D. Trimming cost V 0 bases and J 7 bases, with 16 bases left between them. The CDR3 covers 16 residues. Germline V gives CDR1 SGHNT, CDR2 YYREEE (reference sequence). The CDR3 here is CASSLGLTREGEKLFF. CDR3 sequence (DNA): TGTGCCAGCAGCTTGGGACTGACAAGAGAAGGTGAAAAACTGTTTTTT.

The chain links TRBV3-1 to TRBJ2-6, with 7 bases matching TRBD1. Germline lookup yields CDR1 LGHDT and CDR2 YNNKEL (reference sequence). The V segment lost 1 base and the J segment 4 bases; nucleotides outside the gene matches: 1. CDR3 length: 15 residues. The chain's CDR3 is CASSQGTGGANVLTF. The DNA for the CDR3 is TGTGCCAGCAGCCAAGGGACAGGAGGGGCCAACGTCCTGACTTTC.

V is TRBV5-1 and J is TRBJ2-3, with 10 bases matching TRBD1. CDR3 length equals 16 residues. From germline, CDR1 is SGHRS and CDR2 YFSETQ. The ends lost 0 bases at V and 4 bases at J; junction bases unmatched: 5. The CDR3 DNA follows: TGCGCCAGCAGCTTGGAGGGGACAGGGGTTGCAGATACGCAGTATTTT. Translating it yields CASSLEGTGVADTQYF. The whole variable domain, filled in from reference TRBV5-1 and TRBJ2-3, reads KAGVTQTPRYLIKTRGQQVTLSCSPISGHRSVSWYQQTPGQGLQFLFEYFSETQRNKGNFPGRFSGRQFSNSRSEMNVSTLELGDSALYLCASSLEGTGVADTQYFGPGTRLTVL.

There are a few counts of this clonotype. This rearrangement joins TRBV29-1 to TRBJ1-3, with D perhaps matching TRBD1 (5 bases). CDR3 length: 14 amino acids. The V end lost 6 bases, the J end lost 0 bases, and 12 bases lay between the germline ends. Germline assignment: CDR1 SQVTM and CDR2 ANQGSEA. The CDR3 region has the DNA TGCAGCGTCGAGACAGAGCTCTCTGGAAACACCATATATTTT. Protein product: CSVETELSGNTIYF.

CDR3 sequence (DNA): TGTGCCACCAGTTCGAGGGGGGAAAAACTGTTTTTT. As protein: CATSSRGEKLFF. The chain links TRBV24-1 to TRBJ1-4, with a possible D match to TRBD1 (6 bases). V shed 6 bases and J shed 8 bases, with 9 bases lying between them. CDR1 is KGHDR, CDR2 SFDVKD, per germline. The length of the CDR3 is 12 residues.

CDR3 amino acids: CASSREVETQYF. The CDR3 DNA follows: TGTGCCAGCAGTCGGGAAGTGGAGACCCAGTACTTC. V and J are TRBV7-8 and TRBJ2-5, with D perhaps matching TRBD2 (5 bases). V was trimmed by 6 bases and J by 5 bases, leaving 10 bases between them. Germline V gene lookup returns CDR1 SGHVS and CDR2 FQNEAQ. The CDR3 runs to 12 residues.

The genes are TRBV19 and TRBJ2-7, with TRBD1 identical over 8 bases. The CDR3 totals 14 residues. Trimming took 5 bases from V and 5 from J; bases not matched to a gene: 8. Germline-derived CDR1 and CDR2 are LNHDA and SQIVND (reference sequence). CDR3 protein: CASSSRQGSNEQYF. The CDR3 nucleotides are TGTGCCAGTAGTTCCCGACAGGGGTCCAACGAGCAGTACTTC.